Shown below are 15 T cell receptor beta chains from a single sample sequenced in a study of T cells expressing NK-cell markers. TCRdb reanalyzed the 5' RACE reads, giving one entry per CDR3 protein sequence and no DNA. Recorded for this sample: about 120,000 distinct CDR3 sequences. Material: blood T cells: a sorted CD56 or NKG2C T cell subset, CD4+ or CD8+ T cells, or bulk PBMC T cells (not recorded which). Every receptor here comes from a woman aged 18-70 years in good health.

The chain joins TRBV29-1 to TRBJ1-1; TCRdb gives TRBD1 as the D gene, but with no DNA this cannot be confirmed. The CDR3 length is 14 residues. Germline lookup yields CDR1 SQVTM and CDR2 ANQGSEA. The CDR3 protein is CSVEGRLGDTEAFF.

This chain joins TRBV13 and TRBJ2-5; without DNA, the TCRdb call of TRBD1 cannot be checked. CDR3 length equals 16 residues. Germline V gene sequence: CDR1 PRHDT, CDR2 FYEKMQ (reference sequence). The CDR3 spells CASRTGNRGLQETQYF.

The gene calls are TRBV18 and TRBJ2-2; the TRBD1 assignment by TCRdb is unverifiable without DNA. CDR1 and CDR2 (germline): KGHSH, LQKENI. This CDR3 has 16 amino acids. CDR3 region: CASSPAQGPMTGELFF.

This chain uses TRBV7-9 with TRBJ1-2. This CDR3 contains 15 residues. Germline V gives CDR1 SEHNR, CDR2 FQNEAQ (reference sequence). CDR3 loop: CASSLAGQINYGYTF.

This chain links TRBV7-9 with TRBJ2-3. Germline V gene sequence: CDR1 SEHNR, CDR2 FQNEAQ (reference sequence). This CDR3 spans 13 amino acids. CDR3 amino acids: CASSFKTTDTQYF. Complete variable domain (other parts from reference TRBV7-9 and TRBJ2-3): DTGVSQNPRHKITKRGQNVTFRCDPISEHNRLYWYRQTLGQGPEFLTYFQNEAQLEKSRLLSDRFSAERPKGSFSTLEIQRTEQGDSAMYLCASSFKTTDTQYFGPGTRLTVL.

The genes are TRBV7-2 and TRBJ2-7. The CDR3 sequence is 16 residues long. Germline loops: CDR1 SGHTA, CDR2 FQGNSA. CDR3 loop: CASSLVQSGSLHEQYF.

This CDR3 is CASGTVNTEAFF. This chain links TRBV7-9 with TRBJ1-1. Per germline, CDR1 SEHNR and CDR2 FQNEAQ (reference sequence). The CDR3 contains 12 residues.

The chain links TRBV4-1 to TRBJ2-3; the TCRdb D gene call, TRBD1, has no DNA to confirm it. The CDR3 runs to 15 residues. From germline, CDR1 is MGHRA and CDR2 YSYEKL. The CDR3 is CASSQGQVRTDTQYF.

The chain recombines TRBV27 with TRBJ1-2; TCRdb picks TRBD1, but there is no DNA to check that call. The germline V gene has CDR1 MNHEY and CDR2 SMNVEV (reference sequence). There are 13 residues in the CDR3. CDR3 loop: CASSLGTGQGYTF.

V and J are TRBV12-3 or TRBV12-4 and TRBJ2-3; with no DNA, the TCRdb D assignment of TRBD1 cannot be verified. The CDR3 has 15 residues. The CDR3 loop is CASSPDPPGQDTQYF.

The chain joins TRBV5-4 to TRBJ2-5; TCRdb proposes TRBD1, but this gene call is untestable without DNA. This CDR3 is 13 amino acids long. CDR1 and CDR2 from the germline V gene are SGHNT and YYREEE (reference sequence). The CDR3 spells CASSFSGGETQYF.

The V and J genes are TRBV5-4 and TRBJ2-1. The CDR3 consists of 15 residues. Germline CDR1 and CDR2: SGHNT and YYREEE (reference sequence). This chain's CDR3 is CASSLWVSTYNEQFF. The full variable domain, its missing parts supplied by reference TRBV5-4 and TRBJ2-1, is ETGVTQSPTHLIKTRGQQVTLRCSSQSGHNTVSWYQQALGQGPQFIFQYYREEENGRGNFPPRFSGLQFPNYSSELNVNALELDDSALYLCASSLWVSTYNEQFFGPGTRLTVL.

The chain carries TRBV12-3 or TRBV12-4 and TRBJ2-5. CDR3 length: 14 residues. The CDR3 here is CASSLRRIQETQYF.

This chain uses TRBV5-1 with TRBJ1-1; TCRdb selects TRBD1, and the lack of DNA leaves this call unchecked. Germline V gene data show CDR1 as SGHRS and CDR2 as YFSETQ. The CDR3 is made up of 14 amino acids. CDR3 sequence reads: CASSWAGGDTEAFF.

V and J are TRBV30 and TRBJ2-2. Germline CDR1 reads GTSNPN; CDR2 reads SVGIG (reference sequence). The CDR3 loop spans 12 amino acids. This CDR3 is CAWRRLTGELFF.